This T cell receptor (beta chain) was recovered during a study of blood T cell repertoires in COVID-19. Study-wide context: Samples came from the United States, Italy and Spain, spanning acute and convalescent COVID-19.

How the authors handled the data: From reference gene primer amplification, estimates of nucleated cell counts were derived. Clones were sequenced by immunoSEQ multiplex PCR, and TCRdb holds only the in-frame ones, with some missing. D and trimming come from the DNA, and the V and J calls and clone size come from that table. This table has about 180,000 clones, about 82% appearing once. Germline values: CDR1 MNHEY, CDR2 SMNVEV (reference sequence). Trimming took off 2 bases at V and 1 base at J, with 18 bases between the two ends. The CDR3 totals 17 residues. This chain joins TRBV27 and TRBJ2-7; D is uncertain. The TCR originated in a woman in her thirties who had recovered from COVID-19. The sequenced material came from PBMCs or T cells enriched from blood (not recorded which). CDR3 bases: TGTGCCAGCAGTTTAATCGCAGCTAGAGAACGATCCTACGAGCAGTACTTC. This translates into CASSLIAARERSYEQYF.